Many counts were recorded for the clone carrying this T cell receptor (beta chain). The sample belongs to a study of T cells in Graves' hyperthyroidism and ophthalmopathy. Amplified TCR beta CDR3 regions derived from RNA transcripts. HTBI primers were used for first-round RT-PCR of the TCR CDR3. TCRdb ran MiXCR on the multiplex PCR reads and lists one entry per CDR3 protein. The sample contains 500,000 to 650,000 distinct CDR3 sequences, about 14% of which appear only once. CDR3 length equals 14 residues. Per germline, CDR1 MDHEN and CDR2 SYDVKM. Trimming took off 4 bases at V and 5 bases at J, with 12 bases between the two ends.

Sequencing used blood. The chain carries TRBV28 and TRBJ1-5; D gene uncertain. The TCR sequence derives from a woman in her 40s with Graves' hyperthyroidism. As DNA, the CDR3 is TGTGCCAGCAGTTCCCCACAACTTGATCAGCCCCAGCATTTT. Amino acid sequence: CASSSPQLDQPQHF. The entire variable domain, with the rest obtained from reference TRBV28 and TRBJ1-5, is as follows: DVKVTQSSRYLVKRTGEKVFLECVQDMDHENMFWYRQDPGLGLRLIYFSYDVKMKEKGDIPEGYSVSREKKERFSLILESASTNQTSMYLCASSSPQLDQPQHFGDGTRLSIL.